These T cell receptor beta chains were read from a single sample in a study of untreated major depressive disorder. The method was immunoSEQ multiplex PCR; TCRdb's version includes in-frame clones alone and lacks a portion of them. The repertoire holds about 19,000 clones, with more than 85% as singletons. Source material: CD4+ T cells from PBMCs. The receptors originated from a woman aged 40 to 50 with major depressive disorder. CDR3s include the opening cysteine and the closing phenylalanine or tryptophan. The order of the fields is J gene, clone size, D gene, V gene, CDR3 protein, CDR3 DNA. A D gene is named only where the DNA matches it firmly. Only part of the rows carry a size: once, few, many, or a class if the clone is expanded.

>TRBJ1-4|-|-|TRBV7-8
CASSSLGANNEKLFF
TGTGCCAGCAGCTCACTGGGGGCGAATAATGAAAAACTGTTTTTT
>TRBJ2-7|-|-|TRBV7-9
CASSLITEEQYF
TGTGCCAGCAGCTTAATTACAGAGGAGCAGTACTTC
>TRBJ2-7|-|-|TRBV11-1
CASSLGLNEQYF
TGTGCCAGCAGCTTAGGATTGAACGAGCAGTACTTC
>TRBJ1-2|-|-|TRBV7-2
CASSLDVLYYGYTF
TGTGCCAGCAGCTTAGACGTCCTGTACTATGGCTACACCTTC
>TRBJ1-2|-|TRBD1|TRBV30
CACPRFGQGYGYTF
TGTGCCTGTCCAAGATTTGGACAGGGCTACGGCTACACCTTC
>TRBJ1-1|-|-|TRBV11-2
CASSLSRPNTEAFF
TGTGCCAGCAGCTTGAGTCGGCCAAACACTGAAGCTTTCTTT
>TRBJ1-3|-|-|TRBV6-5
CASRPQASGNTIYF
TGTGCCAGCAGGCCACAGGCTTCTGGAAACACCATATATTTT
>TRBJ2-2|-|TRBD1|TRBV2
CASSAQGIRNTGELFF
TGTGCCAGCAGCGCACAGGGGATCCGAAACACCGGGGAGCTGTTTTTT
>TRBJ1-4|-|TRBD1|TRBV30
CAWSRTGGGEKLFF
TGTGCCTGGAGTCGGACAGGGGGTGGCGAAAAACTGTTTTTT
>TRBJ1-1|-|TRBD1|TRBV5-1
CASSPLKGTGMGNTEAFF
TGCGCCAGCAGCCCCCTTAAGGGGACAGGGATGGGGAACACTGAAGCTTTCTTT
>TRBJ2-3|-|-|TRBV5-1
CASSLDRPPDTQYF
TGCGCCAGCAGCTTGGACAGGCCCCCAGATACGCAGTATTTT
>TRBJ2-3|-|TRBD2|TRBV5-1
CASSLGTSGSFDTQYF
TGCGCCAGCAGCTTGGGGACTAGCGGTTCATTCGATACGCAGTATTTT
>TRBJ1-1|once|-|TRBV23-1
CASSQPVGGYAEAFF
TGCGCCAGCAGTCAGCCGGTGGGAGGGTACGCTGAAGCTTTCTTT
>TRBJ2-7|-|-|TRBV5-4
CASSSLKTVSYEQYF
TGTGCCAGCAGCAGCCTAAAGACAGTCTCCTACGAGCAGTACTTC
>TRBJ1-4|-|-|TRBV6-5
CASSPGATNEKLFF
TGTGCCAGCAGCCCTGGGGCAACTAATGAAAAACTGTTTTTT
>TRBJ1-5|-|-|TRBV30
CAWSVGRSNQPQHF
TGTGCCTGGAGTGTGGGTAGAAGCAATCAGCCCCAGCATTTT
>TRBJ1-2|-|-|TRBV9
CASSVGPSHGYTF
TGTGCCAGCAGCGTAGGTCCCTCCCATGGCTACACCTTC
>TRBJ1-5|-|TRBD1|TRBV27
CASSLSQGANQPQHF
TGTGCCAGCAGTCTTTCACAGGGGGCGAATCAGCCCCAGCATTTT
>TRBJ1-2|few|TRBD1|TRBV5-1
CASSPPGGGYGYTF
TGCGCCAGCAGCCCGCCAGGGGGGGGCTATGGCTACACCTTC
>TRBJ2-5|-|-|TRBV10-3
CAISEHGREETQYF
TGTGCCATCAGTGAGCATGGCAGAGAAGAGACCCAGTACTTC
>TRBJ1-6|-|TRBD1|TRBV9
CASSVGDSSYNSPLHF
TGTGCCAGCAGCGTGGGGGACAGCTCCTATAATTCACCCCTCCACTTT
>TRBJ1-1|-|-|TRBV10-3
CAISESWSGTNTEAFF
TGTGCCATCAGTGAGTCGTGGTCAGGGACGAACACTGAAGCTTTCTTT
>TRBJ1-1|once|-|TRBV30
CAWSPGLAGGEAFF
TGTGCCTGGAGTCCGGGACTAGCGGGAGGTGAAGCTTTCTTT
>TRBJ1-1|few|TRBD1|TRBV18
CASSRSGTGVSTEAFF
TGTGCCAGCTCGCGTTCCGGGACAGGGGTTTCCACTGAAGCTTTCTTT
>TRBJ2-3|once|-|TRBV5-1
CASSPEGRTSTDTQYF
TGCGCCAGCAGCCCGGAGGGACGGACTAGCACAGATACGCAGTATTTT
>TRBJ2-5|-|TRBD1|TRBV7-6
CASSRTSKGAETQYF
TGTGCCAGCAGCCGAACCTCAAAGGGGGCGGAGACCCAGTACTTC
>TRBJ1-1|-|-|TRBV29-1
CSVVSLGATEAFF
TGCAGCGTTGTGTCCTTGGGGGCCACTGAAGCTTTCTTT
>TRBJ2-3|-|TRBD1|TRBV11-2
CASSTFPGGSTDTQYF
TGTGCCAGCAGCACGTTCCCAGGGGGTAGCACAGATACGCAGTATTTT
>TRBJ2-1|-|-|TRBV4-3
CASSQGEGTYNEQFF
TGCGCCAGCAGCCAAGGTGAGGGGACCTACAATGAGCAGTTCTTC
>TRBJ1-5|-|-|TRBV11-2
CASSFYEGQPQHF
TGTGCCAGCAGCTTTTACGAGGGGCAGCCCCAGCATTTT
>TRBJ2-5|-|-|TRBV5-5
CASSSPGRSQETQYF
TGTGCCAGCAGCTCCCCTGGGAGGTCCCAAGAGACCCAGTACTTC
>TRBJ2-1|once|TRBD2|TRBV6-5
CASSYQKRGSQFF
TGTGCCAGCAGTTACCAAAAGCGGGGAAGCCAGTTCTTC
>TRBJ2-5|-|-|TRBV7-9
CASSLAEQQETQYF
TGTGCCAGCAGCTTAGCGGAACAGCAAGAGACCCAGTACTTC
>TRBJ2-3|once|-|TRBV6-5
CASSPQGRGTDTQYF
TGTGCCAGCAGTCCACAGGGTAGGGGCACAGATACGCAGTATTTT
>TRBJ1-2|-|-|TRBV10-1
CASSDWGYGYTF
TGCGCCAGCAGTGATTGGGGCTATGGCTACACCTTC
>TRBJ2-3|-|-|TRBV4-2
CASSLTESRDTQYF
TGTGCCAGCAGCCTTACAGAGAGCCGAGATACGCAGTATTTT
>TRBJ1-5|-|-|TRBV15
CATSRVKGVNQPQHF
TGTGCCACCAGCAGAGTTAAGGGGGTCAATCAGCCCCAGCATTTT
>TRBJ1-2|-|-|TRBV12-5
CASGLTALAGGASPGYTF
TGTGCTAGTGGTTTGACCGCGCTAGCCGGGGGCGCAAGTCCCGGCTACACCTTC
>TRBJ1-1|-|-|TRBV27
CASNFLQPNTEAFF
TGTGCCAGCAATTTTTTACAGCCGAACACTGAAGCTTTCTTT
>TRBJ1-1|-|TRBD1|TRBV11-3
CASSFPDRAEAFF
TGTGCCAGCAGCTTCCCCGACAGGGCTGAAGCTTTCTTT
>TRBJ2-7|-|TRBD1|TRBV29-1
CSVAVGDRGEQYF
TGCAGCGTTGCTGTCGGGGACAGGGGCGAGCAGTACTTC
>TRBJ1-3|-|-|TRBV7-2
CASSLALGGNTIYF
TGTGCCAGCAGCTTAGCTCTGGGTGGAAACACCATATATTTT
>TRBJ1-3|-|-|TRBV14
CASSQTGGRMDTIYF
TGTGCCAGCAGCCAAACCGGAGGAAGAATGGACACCATATATTTT
>TRBJ1-2|-|-|TRBV19
CASSTDRGGYTF
TGTGCCAGTAGTACCGACCGCGGTGGCTACACCTTC